This entry is about one T cell receptor (beta chain). The record originates from a study of blood T cell repertoires in COVID-19. CDR3 size: 12 residues. Germline V gene data show CDR1 as MDHEN and CDR2 as SYDVKM. V gave up 6 bases and J gave up 3 bases, with 8 bases separating them. The protocol was immunoSEQ multiplex PCR, while the TCRdb copy is restricted to in-frame clones and leaves out a portion. The sample shows about 90,000 clones, 75% to 85% of them seen only once. The TCR sequence derives from a woman in her 70s with acute or convalescent COVID-19. Sequencing was carried out using peripheral blood. The V call is TRBV28, the J call TRBJ1-2; possibly TRBD1 for D (5 bases). CDR3 in DNA: TGTGCCAGCAGGGGACTGCACTATGGCTACACCTTC. Translation gives CASRGLHYGYTF.